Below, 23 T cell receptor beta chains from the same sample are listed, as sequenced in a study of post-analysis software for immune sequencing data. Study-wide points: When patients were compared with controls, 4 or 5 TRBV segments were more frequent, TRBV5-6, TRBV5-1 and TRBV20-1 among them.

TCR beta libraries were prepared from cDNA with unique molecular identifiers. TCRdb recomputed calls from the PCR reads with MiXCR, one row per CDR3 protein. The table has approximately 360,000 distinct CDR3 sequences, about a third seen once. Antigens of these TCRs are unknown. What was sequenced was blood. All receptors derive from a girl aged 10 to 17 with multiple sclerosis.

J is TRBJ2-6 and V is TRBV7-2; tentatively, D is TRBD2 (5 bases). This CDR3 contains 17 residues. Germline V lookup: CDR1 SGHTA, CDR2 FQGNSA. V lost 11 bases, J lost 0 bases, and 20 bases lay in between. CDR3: CAGGPTHEYSGANVLTF. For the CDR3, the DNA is TGTGCCGGAGGCCCGACACATGAATACTCTGGGGCCAACGTCCTGACTTTC.

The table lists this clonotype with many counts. CDR3 bases: TGCGCCAGCAGCTCGGGACTAGCCGGGTACGAGCAGTACTTC. Translating gives CASSSGLAGYEQYF. The chain joins TRBV5-1 to TRBJ2-7, with 9 positions matching TRBD2. The J segment lost 4 bases and the V segment lost 3 bases, leaving 5 bases of the junction unmatched. From germline, CDR1 is SGHRS and CDR2 YFSETQ. This CDR3 has 14 amino acids.

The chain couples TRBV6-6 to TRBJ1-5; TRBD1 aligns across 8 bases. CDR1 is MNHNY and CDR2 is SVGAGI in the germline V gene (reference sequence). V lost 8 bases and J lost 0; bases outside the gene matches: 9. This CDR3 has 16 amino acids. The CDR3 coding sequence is TGTGCCAGCGACTACAGGGGGTCCCATAGCAATCAGCCCCAGCATTTT. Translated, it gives CASDYRGSHSNQPQHF.

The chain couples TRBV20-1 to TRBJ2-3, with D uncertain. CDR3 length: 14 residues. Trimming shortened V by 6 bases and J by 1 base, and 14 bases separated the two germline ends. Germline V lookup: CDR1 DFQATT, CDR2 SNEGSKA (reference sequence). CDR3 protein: CSAHWGSGTDTQYF. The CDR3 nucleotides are TGCAGTGCCCACTGGGGTTCTGGCACAGATACGCAGTATTTT.

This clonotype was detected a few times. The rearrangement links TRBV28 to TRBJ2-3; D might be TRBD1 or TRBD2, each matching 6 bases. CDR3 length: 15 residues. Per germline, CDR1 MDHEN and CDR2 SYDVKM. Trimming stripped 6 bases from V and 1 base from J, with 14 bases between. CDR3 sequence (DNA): TGTGCCAGCAGCTCGGGGGCAGAAGGCACAGATACGCAGTATTTT. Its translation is CASSSGAEGTDTQYF.

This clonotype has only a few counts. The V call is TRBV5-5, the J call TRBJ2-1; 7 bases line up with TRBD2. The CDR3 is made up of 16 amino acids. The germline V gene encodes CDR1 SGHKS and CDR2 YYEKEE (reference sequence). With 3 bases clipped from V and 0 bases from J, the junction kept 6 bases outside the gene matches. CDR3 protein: CASSSRRGDSYNEQFF. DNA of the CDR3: TGTGCCAGCAGCTCCCGCCGGGGGGACTCCTACAATGAGCAGTTCTTC.

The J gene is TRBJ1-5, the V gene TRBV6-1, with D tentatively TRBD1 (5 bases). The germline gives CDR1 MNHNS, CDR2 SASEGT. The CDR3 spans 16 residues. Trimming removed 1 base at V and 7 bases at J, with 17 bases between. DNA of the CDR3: TGTGCCAGCAGTGAAGTGGGTTGGGGGGTTGGCCAGCCCCAGCATTTT. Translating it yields CASSEVGWGVGQPQHF.

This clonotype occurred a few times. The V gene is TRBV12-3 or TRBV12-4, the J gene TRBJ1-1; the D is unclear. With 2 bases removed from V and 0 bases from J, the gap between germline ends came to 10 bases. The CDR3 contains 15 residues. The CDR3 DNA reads TGTGCCAGCAGTTTAAATAGGGCCCTGAACACTGAAGCTTTCTTT. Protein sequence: CASSLNRALNTEAFF.

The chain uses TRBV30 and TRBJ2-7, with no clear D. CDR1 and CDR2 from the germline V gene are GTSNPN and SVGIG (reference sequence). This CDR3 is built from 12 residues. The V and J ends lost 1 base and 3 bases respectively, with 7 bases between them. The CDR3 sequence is CAWSGAFYEQYF. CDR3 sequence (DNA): TGTGCCTGGAGTGGGGCCTTCTACGAGCAGTACTTC.

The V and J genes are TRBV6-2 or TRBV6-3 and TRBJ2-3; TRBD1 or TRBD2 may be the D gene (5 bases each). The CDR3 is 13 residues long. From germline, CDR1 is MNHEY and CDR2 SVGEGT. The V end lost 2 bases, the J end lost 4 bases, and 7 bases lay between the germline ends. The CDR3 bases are TGTGCCAGCAGTTACAGGGACGCAGATACGCAGTATTTT. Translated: CASSYRDADTQYF.

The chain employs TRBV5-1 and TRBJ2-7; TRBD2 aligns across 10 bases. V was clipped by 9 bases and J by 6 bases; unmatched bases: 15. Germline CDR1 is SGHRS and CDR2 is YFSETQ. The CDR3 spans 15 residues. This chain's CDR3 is CATKTDWTSGAEQYF. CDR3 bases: TGCGCCACTAAAACGGATTGGACTAGCGGTGCCGAGCAGTACTTC.

CDR3 bases: TGTGCCAGCAGCGTCGCGGAGGGGGTCACAGATACGCAGTATTTT. Its translation: CASSVAEGVTDTQYF. The chain employs TRBV9 and TRBJ2-3, with D perhaps TRBD1 or TRBD2 (6 bases each). Trimming shortened V by 2 bases and J by 2 bases, and 12 bases separated the two germline ends. Germline loops: CDR1 SGDLS, CDR2 YYNGEE. The CDR3 is 15 residues long.

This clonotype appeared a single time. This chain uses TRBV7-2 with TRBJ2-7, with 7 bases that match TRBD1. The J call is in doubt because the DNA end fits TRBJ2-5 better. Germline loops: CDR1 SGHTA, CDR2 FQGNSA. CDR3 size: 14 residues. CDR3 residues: CASNNRQGRETQYF. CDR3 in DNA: TGTGCCAGCAACAACAGACAGGGAAGGGAGACCCAGTACTTC.

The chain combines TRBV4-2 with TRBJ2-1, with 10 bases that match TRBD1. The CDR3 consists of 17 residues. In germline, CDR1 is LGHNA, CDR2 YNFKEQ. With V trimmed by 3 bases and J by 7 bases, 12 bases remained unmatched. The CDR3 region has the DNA TGTGCCAGCAGCCAGAAGGGAGGGGACAGGGGAGGGAATGAGCAGTTCTTC. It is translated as CASSQKGGDRGGNEQFF.

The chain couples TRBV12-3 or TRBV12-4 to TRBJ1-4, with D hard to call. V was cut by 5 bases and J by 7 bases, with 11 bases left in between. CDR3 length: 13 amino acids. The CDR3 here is CASSVLGVEKLFF. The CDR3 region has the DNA TGTGCCAGCAGTGTCCTCGGGGTTGAAAAACTGTTTTTT.

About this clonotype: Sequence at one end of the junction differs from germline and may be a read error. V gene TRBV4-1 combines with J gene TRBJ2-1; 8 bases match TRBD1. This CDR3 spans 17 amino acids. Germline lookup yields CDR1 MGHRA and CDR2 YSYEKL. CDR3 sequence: CTSSHHPTGERYNEQFF. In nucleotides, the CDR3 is TGCACCAGCAGCCACCACCCGACAGGGGAGCGCTACAATGAGCAGTTCTTC.

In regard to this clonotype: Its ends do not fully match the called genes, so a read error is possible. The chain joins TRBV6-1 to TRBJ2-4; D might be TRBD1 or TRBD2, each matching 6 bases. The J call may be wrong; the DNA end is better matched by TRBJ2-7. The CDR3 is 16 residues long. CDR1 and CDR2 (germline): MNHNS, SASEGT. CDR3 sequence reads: CVSSESGGLGDYEQYF. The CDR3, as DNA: TGTGTCAGCAGTGAAAGTGGGGGGCTTGGGGACTACGAGCAGTACTTC.

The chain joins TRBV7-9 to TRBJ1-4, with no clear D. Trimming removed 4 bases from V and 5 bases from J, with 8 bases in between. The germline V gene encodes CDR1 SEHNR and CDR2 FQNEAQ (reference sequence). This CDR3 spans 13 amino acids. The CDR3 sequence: CASSSSVNEKLFF. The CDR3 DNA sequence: TGTGCCAGCAGCTCGTCCGTGAATGAAAAACTGTTTTTT. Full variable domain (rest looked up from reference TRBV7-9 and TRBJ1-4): DTGVSQNPRHKITKRGQNVTFRCDPISEHNRLYWYRQTLGQGPEFLTYFQNEAQLEKSRLLSDRFSAERPKGSFSTLEIQRTEQGDSAMYLCASSSSVNEKLFFGSGTQLSVL.

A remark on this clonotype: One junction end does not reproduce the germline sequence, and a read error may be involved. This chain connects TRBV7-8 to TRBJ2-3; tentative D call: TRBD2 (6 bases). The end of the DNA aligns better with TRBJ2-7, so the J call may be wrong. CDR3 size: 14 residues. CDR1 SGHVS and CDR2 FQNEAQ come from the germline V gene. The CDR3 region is CVSSSGDRTDTQYF. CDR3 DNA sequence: TGTGTCAGCAGCTCGGGGGACCGCACAGATACGCAGTACTTC.

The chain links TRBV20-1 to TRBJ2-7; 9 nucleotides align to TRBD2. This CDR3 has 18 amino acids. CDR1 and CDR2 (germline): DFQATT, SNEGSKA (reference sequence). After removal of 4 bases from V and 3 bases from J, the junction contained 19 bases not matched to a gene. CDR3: CSAMRPLFWTSEYYEQYF. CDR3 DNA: TGCAGTGCTATGCGCCCTCTATTCTGGACTAGCGAATACTACGAGCAGTACTTC.

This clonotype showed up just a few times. The CDR3 nucleotides are TGCAGCGTTGTGGGCCCAATGAACACTGAAGCTTTCTTT. Translated: CSVVGPMNTEAFF. This chain connects TRBV29-1 to TRBJ1-1; D is ambiguous. Between the trimmed V and J ends, which lost 4 bases and 0 bases, there was a span of 9 bases. Germline V CDR1 and CDR2: SQVTM, ANQGSEA. This CDR3 spans 13 amino acids. The full variable domain, rest sourced from reference TRBV29-1 and TRBJ1-1, is SAVISQKPSRDICQRGTSLTIQCQVDSQVTMMFWYRQQPGQSLTLIATANQGSEATYESGFVIDKFPISRPNLTFSTLTVSNMSPEDSSIYLCSVVGPMNTEAFFGQGTRLTVV.

The CDR3 loop is CASSFFGRSYSNQPQHF. The CDR3 bases are TGTGCCAGCAGCTTTTTTGGACGGTCGTATAGCAATCAGCCCCAGCATTTT. The chain joins TRBV5-8 to TRBJ1-5, with D unresolved. This CDR3 is built from 17 residues. Germline V gives CDR1 SGHTS, CDR2 YDEGEE. V lost 2 bases and J 0 bases, leaving 15 bases between the germline ends.

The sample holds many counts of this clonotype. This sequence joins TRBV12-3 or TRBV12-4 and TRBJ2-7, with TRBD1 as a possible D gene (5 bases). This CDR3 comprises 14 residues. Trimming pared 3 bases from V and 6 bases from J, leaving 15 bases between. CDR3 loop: CASSLGRPLAEQYF. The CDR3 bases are TGTGCCAGCAGTTTGGGGCGGCCCCTTGCCGAGCAGTACTTC.